The T cell receptor (beta chain) described here comes from a study of T cell responses to AZD1222 COVID-19 vaccine. Study conclusions and caveats: Rises in breadth and depth of Spike-specific TCRs came after two AZD1222 doses. Baseline antibody screening turned up just six seropositive AZD1222 recipients. The donor cohort was predominantly white British with a female majority, and clonal diversity may have been underestimated.

Of note for this clone: Antigen: not known.

Libraries were prepared by immunoSEQ multiplex PCR; TCRdb keeps only in-frame clonotypes and omits some of them. The sample has about 150,000 clones; about nine tenths are singletons. The junction had 17 bases not matched to a gene; V was cut back by 10 bases and J by 4 bases. This CDR3 is 16 amino acids long. Germline lookup yields CDR1 MNHNY and CDR2 SVGAGI (reference sequence). The V and J genes are TRBV6-6 and TRBJ2-5, with 8 bases aligning to TRBD1. Sequenced here: peripheral blood, sampled 28 days after the second AZD1222 dose. This TCR was recovered from an adult who received the AZD1222 COVID-19 vaccine. The chain's CDR3 is CATGFPDRAGIETQYF. CDR3 in DNA: TGTGCCACCGGATTTCCGGACAGGGCGGGTATAGAGACCCAGTACTTC.